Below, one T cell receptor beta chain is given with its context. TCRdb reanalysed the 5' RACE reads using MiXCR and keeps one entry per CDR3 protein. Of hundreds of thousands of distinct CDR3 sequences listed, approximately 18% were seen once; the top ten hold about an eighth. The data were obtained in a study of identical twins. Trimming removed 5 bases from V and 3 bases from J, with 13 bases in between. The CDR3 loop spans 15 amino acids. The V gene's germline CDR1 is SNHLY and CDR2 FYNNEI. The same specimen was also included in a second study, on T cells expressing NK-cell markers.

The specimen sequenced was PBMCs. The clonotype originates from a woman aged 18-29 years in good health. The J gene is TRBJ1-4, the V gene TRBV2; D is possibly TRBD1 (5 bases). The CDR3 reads CASSSTTASNEKLFF. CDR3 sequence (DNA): TGTGCCAGCAGTTCTACGACAGCCTCTAATGAAAAACTGTTTTTT.